This T cell receptor (beta chain) stems from a study of cytomegalovirus exposure and HLA in healthy donors. The protocol was immunoSEQ multiplex PCR, while the TCRdb copy is restricted to in-frame clones and leaves out a portion. The sample holds over 85,000 clones, around nine tenths seen once. V dropped 4 bases and J dropped 1; count of bases not matched to a gene: 10. There are 17 residues in the CDR3. The germline CDR1 and CDR2 sequences are SGHRS and YFSETQ. For this clone: Its antigen is unknown.

Study-wide results and limits: The listing of roughly 160 TCR beta chains classed them as cytomegalovirus-associated.

Input material: PBMCs. The chain combines TRBV5-1 with TRBJ2-5; 10 bases fit TRBD2. The source of this sequence is a woman between 18 and 30 years old in good health and CMV-seronegative. For the CDR3, the DNA is TGCGCCAGCAGCCCCCGACCGGGACTAGCGATCCAAGAGACCCAGTACTTC. This codes for CASSPRPGLAIQETQYF. The whole variable domain, filled in from reference TRBV5-1 and TRBJ2-5, reads KAGVTQTPRYLIKTRGQQVTLSCSPISGHRSVSWYQQTPGQGLQFLFEYFSETQRNKGNFPGRFSGRQFSNSRSEMNVSTLELGDSALYLCASSPRPGLAIQETQYFGPGTRLLVL.